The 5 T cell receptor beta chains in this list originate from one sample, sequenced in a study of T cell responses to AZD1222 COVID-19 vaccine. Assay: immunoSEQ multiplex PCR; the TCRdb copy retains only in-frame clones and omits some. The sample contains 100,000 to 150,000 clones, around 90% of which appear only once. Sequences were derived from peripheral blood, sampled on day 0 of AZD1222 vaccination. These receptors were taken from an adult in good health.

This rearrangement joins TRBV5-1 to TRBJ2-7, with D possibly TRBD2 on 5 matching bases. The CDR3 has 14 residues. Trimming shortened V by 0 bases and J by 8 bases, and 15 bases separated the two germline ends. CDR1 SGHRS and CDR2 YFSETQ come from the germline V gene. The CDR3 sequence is CASSLVTPPGKQYF. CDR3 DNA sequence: TGCGCCAGCAGCTTGGTGACTCCTCCCGGGAAGCAGTACTTC.

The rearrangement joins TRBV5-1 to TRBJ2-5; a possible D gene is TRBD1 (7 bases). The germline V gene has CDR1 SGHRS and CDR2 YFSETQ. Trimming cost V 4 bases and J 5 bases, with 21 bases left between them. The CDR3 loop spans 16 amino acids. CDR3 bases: TGCGCCAGCAGCCAGAAAGACAGGGAGGTAGGGGAGACCCAGTACTTC. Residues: CASSQKDREVGETQYF.

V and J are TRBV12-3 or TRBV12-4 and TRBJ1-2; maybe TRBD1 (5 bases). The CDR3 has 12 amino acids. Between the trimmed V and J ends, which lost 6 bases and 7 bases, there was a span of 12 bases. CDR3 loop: CASSQGPFGYTF. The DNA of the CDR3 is TGTGCCAGCAGCCAGGGACCGTTTGGCTACACCTTC.

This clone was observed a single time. CDR3 coding DNA: TGTGCCAGCAGCGTAGAGGAGACTACCTACAATGAGCAGTTCTTC. The encoded protein is CASSVEETTYNEQFF. The rearrangement links TRBV9 to TRBJ2-1; tentatively, D is TRBD2 (5 bases). The ends were cut back, 0 bases at V and 2 bases at J, with 9 bases in the middle. From germline, CDR1 is SGDLS and CDR2 YYNGEE. The CDR3 covers 15 residues.

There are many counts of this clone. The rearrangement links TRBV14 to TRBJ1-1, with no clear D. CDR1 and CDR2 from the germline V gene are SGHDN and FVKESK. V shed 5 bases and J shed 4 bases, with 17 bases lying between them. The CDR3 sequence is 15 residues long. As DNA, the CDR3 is TGTGCCAGCAGCTCAATGGAGGGTTCGGGCACTGAAGCTTTCTTT. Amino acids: CASSSMEGSGTEAFF.